The 27 T cell receptor beta chains in this list originate from one sample, sequenced in a study of tumor T cells in aggressive B-cell lymphoma. This table comes from immunoSEQ multiplex PCR, and its TCRdb copy is limited to in-frame clones, with some not included. The table lists fewer than 3,500 clones, 75% to 85% of them singletons. Sequencing used tumor tissue. The receptor source for this set is an adult with diffuse large B cell lymphoma. Some clones in this sample may be carry-over from other donors' samples.

The genes are TRBV19 and TRBJ1-5, with D perhaps matching TRBD1 (5 bases). The germline V gene has CDR1 LNHDA and CDR2 SQIVND (reference sequence). Between the trimmed V and J ends, which lost 6 bases and 6 bases, there was a span of 15 bases. This CDR3 has 14 amino acids. CDR3 in amino acids: CASRPGVGTQPQHF. CDR3 in DNA: TGTGCCAGTAGGCCGGGGGTGGGTACTCAGCCCCAGCATTTT.

This chain joins TRBV19 and TRBJ2-1; 9 bases align to TRBD2. Germline lookup yields CDR1 LNHDA and CDR2 SQIVND (reference sequence). The ends lost 7 bases at V and 2 bases at J; junction bases unmatched: 9. The CDR3 sequence is 16 residues long. The DNA for the CDR3 is TGTGCCAGTACCCCCGGGGGCGGGAGGGCCTACAATGAGCAGTTCTTC. Its translation is CASTPGGGRAYNEQFF.

The chain joins TRBV6-6 to TRBJ2-5; D is unresolved. V lost 2 bases to trimming and J lost 5 bases, with 3 bases between them. Germline loops: CDR1 MNHNY, CDR2 SVGAGI (reference sequence). This CDR3 contains 11 residues. CDR3 sequence: CASSYEETQYF. CDR3 in DNA: TGTGCCAGCAGTTACGAGGAGACCCAGTACTTC.

This clone appeared a single time. The rearrangement joins TRBV11-2 to TRBJ2-5, with D possibly being TRBD2 (6 bases). CDR3 length: 14 amino acids. Trimming stripped 0 bases from V and 5 bases from J, with 10 bases between. Germline V gives CDR1 SGHAT, CDR2 FQNNGV. The CDR3 loop reads CASSLDHGGETQYF. The CDR3 bases are TGTGCCAGCAGCTTAGATCATGGGGGGGAGACCCAGTACTTC.

The chain recombines TRBV18 with TRBJ2-1; TRBD2 might be the D (5 bases). The CDR3 has 16 amino acids. The germline V gene encodes CDR1 KGHSH and CDR2 LQKENI. Trimming removed 0 bases at V and 3 bases at J, with 12 bases between. The CDR3 protein is CASSPPRLADYNEQFF. CDR3 DNA sequence: TGTGCCAGCTCACCACCCAGGCTAGCCGACTACAATGAGCAGTTCTTC.

This clone came up a few times. The genes are TRBV19 and TRBJ2-6; D perhaps matches TRBD1 (6 bases). The ends were cut back, 8 bases at V and 4 bases at J, with 12 bases in the middle. Germline V gene sequence: CDR1 LNHDA, CDR2 SQIVND (reference sequence). The CDR3 spans 14 residues. CDR3 loop: CASENRAGANVLTF. The CDR3 DNA is TGTGCCAGTGAAAACAGGGCCGGGGCCAACGTCCTGACTTTC.

In regard to this clone: A junction end diverges from the germline sequence, so it may reflect a read error. Distinct nucleotide sequences in the sample also encode this CDR3. The chain couples TRBV7-8 to TRBJ2-7; D may be TRBD1 (6 bases). CDR1 is SGHVS, CDR2 FQNEAQ, per germline. This CDR3 is built from 13 residues. The CDR3 region is CASRPGQTYEQYF. CDR3 sequence (DNA): TGTGCCAGTCGACCAGGACAGACCTACGAACAGTACTTC.

The genes are TRBV10-3 and TRBJ1-2; TRBD1 matches at 7 bases. CDR1 and CDR2 (germline): ENHRY, SYGVKD. CDR3 size: 15 residues. The J segment lost 3 bases and the V segment lost 7 bases, leaving 11 bases of the junction unmatched. The DNA of the CDR3 is TGTGCCATCAAATCCTCCCGACAGGGAGACTATGGCTACACCTTC. Translating gives CAIKSSRQGDYGYTF.

This clone was recorded only once. The V and J genes are TRBV28 and TRBJ1-1; the D is unclear. Germline lookup yields CDR1 MDHEN and CDR2 SYDVKM. Trimming cost V 3 bases and J 2 bases, with 4 bases left between them. The CDR3 length is 12 residues. The CDR3 bases are TGTGCCAGCAGTTTCTTAAACACTGAAGCTTTCTTT. It codes for CASSFLNTEAFF.

The V gene is TRBV19, the J gene TRBJ2-5; D is possibly TRBD1 (6 bases). The CDR3 is 15 amino acids. The V end lost 3 bases, the J end lost 4 bases, and 15 bases lay between the germline ends. Germline values: CDR1 LNHDA, CDR2 SQIVND (reference sequence). CDR3 residues: CASSISGGRRETQYF. Here the CDR3 DNA reads TGTGCCAGTAGTATTAGTGGGGGCCGCAGAGAGACCCAGTACTTC. Variable domain in full (rest from reference TRBV19 and TRBJ2-5): DGGITQSPKYLFRKEGQNVTLSCEQNLNHDAMYWYRQDPGQGLRLIYYSQIVNDFQKGDIAEGYSVSREKKESFPLTVTSAQKNPTAFYLCASSISGGRRETQYFGPGTRLLVL.

As to this clone: The junction departs from germline at one end; a sequencing error may be responsible. The chain carries TRBV11-2 and TRBJ2-7; D not certain. CDR1 and CDR2 from the germline V gene are SGHAT and FQNNGV. This CDR3 has 14 amino acids. The CDR3 DNA reads TGTGCCAGCAGCTTAGATCGGTTAGCTCTCCAGAGGCACTTC. It specifies CASSLDRLALQRHF. Looking up the rest from reference TRBV11-2 and TRBJ2-7 gives the full variable domain: EAGVAQSPRYKIIEKRQSVAFWCNPISGHATLYWYQQILGQGPKLLIQFQNNGVVDDSQLPKDRFSAERLKGVDSTLKIQPAKLEDSAVYLCASSLDRLALQRHFGPGTRLTVT.

This clone was detected once. The chain couples TRBV28 to TRBJ2-5, with 7 bases identical to TRBD1. Germline V lookup: CDR1 MDHEN, CDR2 SYDVKM. J was trimmed by 5 bases and V by 7 bases; bases with no gene match: 16. The CDR3 extends over 16 amino acids. CDR3 bases: TGTGCCAGCACCAAACTAGGGGGCGGGCGTGGGGAGACCCAGTACTTC. Its translation is CASTKLGGGRGETQYF.

The V and J genes are TRBV15 and TRBJ1-5; TRBD1 is a possible D gene (5 bases). Germline V gene sequence: CDR1 LNHNV, CDR2 YYDKDF (reference sequence). V was cut by 5 bases and J by 0 bases, with 11 bases left in between. The CDR3 totals 15 residues. This chain's CDR3 is CATSRRQYSNQPQHF. The CDR3 DNA follows: TGTGCCACCAGCCGAAGACAGTATAGCAATCAGCCCCAGCATTTT.

The chain carries TRBV29-1 and TRBJ2-6; no reliable D call. The CDR3 sequence is 15 residues long. The germline V gene has CDR1 SQVTM and CDR2 ANQGSEA. Trimming stripped 6 bases from V and 2 bases from J, with 14 bases between. CDR3 in DNA: TGCAGCGTGCGTACAACCGAGGCTGGGGCCAACGTCCTGACTTTC. Translation gives CSVRTTEAGANVLTF. Full variable domain (rest looked up from reference TRBV29-1 and TRBJ2-6): SAVISQKPSRDICQRGTSLTIQCQVDSQVTMMFWYRQQPGQSLTLIATANQGSEATYESGFVIDKFPISRPNLTFSTLTVSNMSPEDSSIYLCSVRTTEAGANVLTFGAGSRLTVL.

This clone was detected once. The rearrangement uses TRBV5-1 and TRBJ1-1; D ambiguous. Trimming removed 4 bases from V and 6 bases from J, with 10 bases in between. CDR3 length: 12 amino acids. Germline CDR1 and CDR2: SGHRS and YFSETQ. CDR3 sequence reads: CASSEQPAEAFF. The CDR3 coding sequence is TGCGCCAGCAGCGAACAACCCGCTGAAGCTTTCTTT.

This chain links TRBV9 with TRBJ2-7; maybe TRBD1 (6 bases). The CDR3 has 15 amino acids. CDR1 is SGDLS and CDR2 is YYNGEE in the germline V gene. The V end was cut by 4 bases, the J end by 3 bases, with 17 bases between. The CDR3 region is CASSPSTGLIYEQYF. In nucleotides, the CDR3 is TGTGCCAGCAGCCCATCAACAGGGTTGATCTACGAGCAGTACTTC.

The chain employs TRBV15 and TRBJ2-6, with D perhaps TRBD1 (6 bases). Germline CDR1 and CDR2: LNHNV and YYDKDF (reference sequence). This CDR3 is 14 amino acids long. Trimming took off 6 bases at V and 2 bases at J, with 8 bases between the two ends. The CDR3 loop is CATSAGAGANVLTF. CDR3 in DNA: TGTGCCACCAGTGCAGGGGCTGGGGCCAACGTCCTGACTTTC.

The CDR3 DNA follows: TGTGCCAGCAGCTTCGAGAGATCACCCCTCCACTTT. Its protein product is CASSFERSPLHF. The chain couples TRBV11-3 to TRBJ1-6; no firm D call. Germline V CDR1 and CDR2: SGHNT, YENEEA. This CDR3 spans 12 amino acids. Trimming took 3 bases from V and 10 from J, leaving 7 bases between them.

In regard to this clone: This same CDR3 is encoded by further DNA sequences in the sample. This sequence joins TRBV4-2 and TRBJ2-3; 8 positions match TRBD2. CDR1 LGHNA and CDR2 YNFKEQ come from the germline V gene. CDR3 length: 15 amino acids. Germline trimming cut 6 bases from V and 1 base from J; bases unmatched to any gene: 6. In DNA, the CDR3 is TGTGCCAGCAGGCTGGGACTAGGGGGCACAGATACGCAGTATTTT. As protein: CASRLGLGGTDTQYF.

The J gene is TRBJ1-1, the V gene TRBV7-9, with D possibly being TRBD1 (6 bases). V was clipped by 1 base and J by 4 bases, with 16 bases between them. Germline V gene sequence: CDR1 SEHNR, CDR2 FQNEAQ (reference sequence). The CDR3 length is 16 residues. The CDR3 here is CASSLGQGPWTTEAFF. The CDR3 DNA reads as TGTGCCAGCAGCTTAGGGCAGGGGCCCTGGACCACTGAAGCTTTCTTT.

The sample holds a few counts of this clone. This chain uses TRBV18 with TRBJ2-2; TRBD2 is a possible D gene (6 bases). Per the germline V gene, CDR1 is KGHSH and CDR2 is LQKENI. V was cut by 2 bases and J by 7 bases, with 11 bases left in between. The CDR3 covers 14 residues. CDR3: CASSPTREVGELFF. The CDR3 DNA reads TGTGCCAGCTCACCAACGAGGGAGGTCGGGGAGCTGTTTTTT.

The chain carries TRBV6-5 and TRBJ1-1, with 7 bases that match TRBD1. CDR1 and CDR2 from the germline V gene are MNHEY and SVGAGI. The CDR3 has 12 residues. V lost 6 bases, J lost 12 bases, and 10 bases stayed unmatched. The CDR3 nucleotides are TGTGCCAGCAGCCCAGGACAGGCGGGGACTTTCTTT. It yields the protein CASSPGQAGTFF.

This chain joins TRBV28 and TRBJ1-6; D may be TRBD1 (6 bases). The germline V and J ends were trimmed by 4 bases and 0 bases, with 16 bases remaining between them. Germline CDR1 is MDHEN and CDR2 is SYDVKM. The CDR3 is 18 residues long. The DNA of the CDR3 is TGTGCCAGCAGTTCCGGTGGACAGATGAGCTCCTATAATTCACCCCTCCACTTT. Translating gives CASSSGGQMSSYNSPLHF.

V and J are TRBV4-1 and TRBJ2-3, with 7 bases fitting TRBD2. Germline V lookup: CDR1 MGHRA, CDR2 YSYEKL. The CDR3 covers 14 residues. The V gene end was trimmed by 1 base and the J gene end by 6 bases; junction bases not matched to a gene: 4. CDR3 sequence: CASSQGGTTDTQYF. As DNA, the CDR3 is TGCGCCAGCAGCCAAGGGGGGACTACCGATACGCAGTATTTT.

On this clone itself: One junction end disagrees with the germline gene, perhaps due to a read error. The chain combines TRBV5-8 with TRBJ2-5; 10 nucleotides align to TRBD2. The CDR3 is 17 residues long. Looked up from germline, CDR1 is SGHTS and CDR2 is YDEGEE. The CDR3 DNA is TGTGCCAGCAGCTTGGGTGAACTAGCGGGAATCCAAAAGACCCAGTACTTC. Amino acids: CASSLGELAGIQKTQYF.

This sequence joins TRBV11-1 and TRBJ2-5; a weak D match, TRBD2 (5 bases). The germline V gene has CDR1 SGHAT and CDR2 FQDESV (reference sequence). CDR3 length equals 14 residues. Trimming took off 5 bases at V and 2 bases at J, with 12 bases between the two ends. The CDR3 coding sequence is TGTGCCAGCAGCCTCCGACGGGAACAAGAGACCCAGTACTTC. Translated, it gives CASSLRREQETQYF.

The chain's CDR3 is CASGLVAWTSGRPRYNEQFF. CDR3 DNA: TGTGCTAGTGGTTTAGTCGCGTGGACTAGCGGGAGACCCCGCTACAATGAGCAGTTCTTC. This sequence joins TRBV12-5 and TRBJ2-1, with 13 bases fitting TRBD2. This CDR3 comprises 20 residues. CDR1 LGHNT and CDR2 FRNRAP come from the germline V gene. Trimming took 3 bases from V and 3 from J; bases not matched to a gene: 14.